A selection of T cell receptor beta chains follows, all from one sample in a study of cytomegalovirus exposure and HLA in healthy donors. Clones were sequenced by immunoSEQ multiplex PCR, and TCRdb holds only the in-frame ones, with some missing. The data show about 160,000 clones, roughly 90% seen once. The sequencing sample was made of PBMCs. These TCRs come from a young woman in good health and CMV-seronegative. The CDR3 runs from the conserved cysteine through the conserved F or W. Fields, in order: D gene, J gene, V gene, clone size, CDR3 protein, CDR3 DNA. A D gene is named only where the DNA matches it firmly. Expanded clones get a size class; other rows say once, few or many, or leave the size out.

d_gene: NA; j_gene: TRBJ1-1; v_gene: TRBV7-2; abundance: NA; CDR3aa: CASSPREGAEAFF; CDR3nt: TGTGCCAGCAGCCCCCGAGAGGGGGCTGAAGCTTTCTTT
d_gene: NA; j_gene: TRBJ1-2; v_gene: TRBV27; abundance: NA; CDR3aa: CASNGGGLSYGYTF; CDR3nt: TGTGCCTCTAACGGGGGAGGGCTAAGCTATGGCTACACCTTC
d_gene: NA; j_gene: TRBJ2-2; v_gene: TRBV5-1; abundance: NA; CDR3aa: CASYRGYLATGELFF; CDR3nt: TGCGCCAGTTACCGGGGGTACCTGGCAACCGGGGAGCTGTTTTTT
d_gene: TRBD1; j_gene: TRBJ1-4; v_gene: TRBV9; abundance: NA; CDR3aa: CASSAGTGMDEKLFF; CDR3nt: TGTGCCAGCAGCGCGGGGACAGGGATGGATGAAAAACTGTTTTTT
d_gene: NA; j_gene: TRBJ1-2; v_gene: TRBV30; abundance: NA; CDR3aa: CAWRAGNYGYTF; CDR3nt: TGTGCCTGGAGGGCAGGGAACTATGGCTACACCTTC
d_gene: TRBD2; j_gene: TRBJ2-5; v_gene: TRBV7-2; abundance: NA; CDR3aa: CASSLVGTSGGAGEETQYF; CDR3nt: TGTGCCAGCAGCTTAGTTGGGACTAGCGGGGGGGCCGGCGAGGAGACCCAGTACTTC
d_gene: TRBD1; j_gene: TRBJ1-2; v_gene: TRBV30; abundance: NA; CDR3aa: CAWRMGRGLSRTYGYTF; CDR3nt: TGTGCCTGGAGAATGGGCAGGGGGCTCTCAAGAACCTATGGCTACACCTTC
d_gene: TRBD2; j_gene: TRBJ2-3; v_gene: TRBV19; abundance: once; CDR3aa: CASSVTSGPQYF; CDR3nt: TGTGCCAGTAGTGTAACTAGCGGTCCGCAGTATTTT
d_gene: NA; j_gene: TRBJ1-4; v_gene: TRBV19; abundance: few; CDR3aa: CASSMRGSIYEKLFF; CDR3nt: TGTGCCAGTAGTATGCGGGGGTCGATATATGAAAAACTGTTTTTT
d_gene: TRBD1; j_gene: TRBJ1-2; v_gene: TRBV4-1; abundance: NA; CDR3aa: CASREADRAFYGYTF; CDR3nt: TGCGCCAGCAGGGAAGCGGACAGGGCATTCTATGGCTACACCTTC
d_gene: NA; j_gene: TRBJ1-3; v_gene: TRBV19; abundance: NA; CDR3aa: CASSVNRDNTIYF; CDR3nt: TGTGCCAGTAGTGTAAACAGGGACAACACCATATATTTT
d_gene: NA; j_gene: TRBJ2-1; v_gene: TRBV9; abundance: NA; CDR3aa: CASSVSGDNEQFF; CDR3nt: TGTGCCAGCAGCGTTAGCGGAGACAATGAGCAGTTCTTC
d_gene: NA; j_gene: TRBJ1-5; v_gene: TRBV27; abundance: NA; CDR3aa: CASRPGGSNQPQHF; CDR3nt: TGTGCCAGCAGGCCTGGGGGGTCGAATCAGCCCCAGCATTTT
d_gene: NA; j_gene: TRBJ2-5; v_gene: TRBV15; abundance: NA; CDR3aa: CATSRELTSETQYF; CDR3nt: TGTGCCACCAGCAGAGAGTTAACATCGGAGACCCAGTACTTC
d_gene: TRBD2; j_gene: TRBJ2-3; v_gene: TRBV4-2; abundance: few; CDR3aa: CASSQVWNPSGGQDTQYF; CDR3nt: TGTGCCAGCAGCCAAGTTTGGAACCCAAGCGGGGGGCAAGATACGCAGTATTTT
d_gene: TRBD1; j_gene: TRBJ2-7; v_gene: TRBV6-5; abundance: NA; CDR3aa: CASTGTAFSYEQYF; CDR3nt: TGTGCCAGTACCGGGACAGCCTTCTCCTACGAGCAGTACTTC
d_gene: NA; j_gene: TRBJ1-2; v_gene: TRBV5-1; abundance: NA; CDR3aa: CASSSQGSYGYTF; CDR3nt: TGCGCCAGCAGTTCTCAGGGAAGCTATGGCTACACCTTC
d_gene: NA; j_gene: TRBJ2-7; v_gene: TRBV4-2; abundance: few; CDR3aa: CASSQDQGQSRRYEQYF; CDR3nt: TGTGCCAGCAGCCAAGATCAAGGACAGTCCCGTCGATACGAGCAGTACTTC
d_gene: TRBD1; j_gene: TRBJ2-7; v_gene: TRBV27; abundance: NA; CDR3aa: CASSLDRGLGEQYF; CDR3nt: TGTGCCAGCAGTTTGGACAGGGGGCTTGGCGAGCAGTACTTC
d_gene: NA; j_gene: TRBJ1-1; v_gene: TRBV15; abundance: NA; CDR3aa: CATSRTGQNTEAFF; CDR3nt: TGTGCCACCAGCAGGACAGGCCAGAACACTGAAGCTTTCTTT
d_gene: NA; j_gene: TRBJ2-5; v_gene: TRBV21-1; abundance: NA; CDR3aa: CASSNPFPSGNQETQYF; CDR3nt: TGTGCCAGCAGCAATCCCTTTCCTAGCGGAAACCAAGAGACCCAGTACTTC
d_gene: NA; j_gene: TRBJ1-4; v_gene: TRBV6-6; abundance: few; CDR3aa: CASGGFVEKLFF; CDR3nt: TGTGCCAGCGGGGGGTTTGTTGAAAAACTGTTTTTT
d_gene: NA; j_gene: TRBJ1-1; v_gene: TRBV29-1; abundance: once; CDR3aa: CSVKGLMNTEAFF; CDR3nt: TGCAGCGTCAAGGGACTGATGAACACTGAAGCTTTCTTT
d_gene: NA; j_gene: TRBJ2-3; v_gene: TRBV25-1; abundance: NA; CDR3aa: CASSDPGGINTDTQYF; CDR3nt: TGTGCCAGCAGTGACCCAGGGGGGATTAACACAGATACGCAGTATTTT
d_gene: NA; j_gene: TRBJ1-6; v_gene: TRBV7-6; abundance: NA; CDR3aa: CASSSQEGSSPLHF; CDR3nt: TGTGCCAGCAGCTCACAGGAGGGTAGTTCACCCCTCCACTTT
d_gene: TRBD1; j_gene: TRBJ1-5; v_gene: TRBV7-6; abundance: NA; CDR3aa: CASSLGTGGGSQPQHF; CDR3nt: TGTGCCAGCAGCTTAGGGACAGGGGGAGGTAGTCAGCCCCAGCATTTT
d_gene: NA; j_gene: TRBJ2-7; v_gene: TRBV27; abundance: NA; CDR3aa: CASSWQSEGLGEQYF; CDR3nt: TGTGCCAGCAGTTGGCAGAGTGAGGGCTTGGGGGAGCAGTACTTC
d_gene: TRBD1; j_gene: TRBJ1-2; v_gene: TRBV6-5; abundance: NA; CDR3aa: CASSYSTGDGYTF; CDR3nt: TGTGCCAGCAGTTACTCGACAGGGGATGGCTACACCTTC
d_gene: TRBD2; j_gene: TRBJ2-5; v_gene: TRBV7-2; abundance: once; CDR3aa: CASSPPGLAEETQYF; CDR3nt: TGTGCCAGCAGCCCACCGGGACTAGCGGAAGAGACCCAGTACTTC
d_gene: NA; j_gene: TRBJ2-7; v_gene: TRBV7-9; abundance: NA; CDR3aa: CASSPKGQLAYEQYF; CDR3nt: TGTGCCAGCAGCCCGAAGGGGCAGTTAGCCTACGAGCAGTACTTC
d_gene: TRBD1; j_gene: TRBJ1-2; v_gene: TRBV5-1; abundance: NA; CDR3aa: CASSDRGGTNYGYTF; CDR3nt: TGCGCCAGCAGTGACAGGGGAGGGACAAACTATGGCTACACCTTC
d_gene: TRBD2; j_gene: TRBJ2-1; v_gene: TRBV4-1; abundance: few; CDR3aa: CASSQEPSGSPNEQFF; CDR3nt: TGCGCCAGCAGCCAAGAACCTAGCGGGAGCCCTAATGAGCAGTTCTTC
d_gene: NA; j_gene: TRBJ1-4; v_gene: TRBV28; abundance: NA; CDR3aa: CASSGDTATNEKLFF; CDR3nt: TGTGCCAGCAGTGGCGACACTGCAACTAATGAAAAACTGTTTTTT
d_gene: NA; j_gene: TRBJ1-1; v_gene: TRBV2; abundance: NA; CDR3aa: CASRWGGGSAEAFF; CDR3nt: TGTGCCAGCAGGTGGGGCGGGGGCTCGGCTGAAGCTTTCTTT
d_gene: NA; j_gene: TRBJ1-1; v_gene: TRBV5-1; abundance: NA; CDR3aa: CASSVTENTEAFF; CDR3nt: TGCGCCAGCAGCGTGACAGAGAACACTGAAGCTTTCTTT
d_gene: TRBD2; j_gene: TRBJ2-7; v_gene: TRBV6-1; abundance: NA; CDR3aa: CASTHSGLAIEQYF; CDR3nt: TGTGCCAGCACCCATTCGGGACTAGCGATCGAGCAGTACTTC
d_gene: TRBD1; j_gene: TRBJ1-1; v_gene: TRBV28; abundance: NA; CDR3aa: CASRPKGQGDTEAFF; CDR3nt: TGTGCCAGCAGACCTAAGGGACAGGGGGACACTGAAGCTTTCTTT
d_gene: TRBD1; j_gene: TRBJ1-2; v_gene: TRBV10-3; abundance: NA; CDR3aa: CAISERPLPGQVSGYTF; CDR3nt: TGTGCCATCAGTGAACGTCCCCTGCCGGGACAGGTGAGCGGCTACACCTTC
d_gene: NA; j_gene: TRBJ1-1; v_gene: TRBV6-5; abundance: few; CDR3aa: CASSAYGTHDTEAFF; CDR3nt: TGTGCCAGCAGTGCTTACGGGACACACGACACTGAAGCTTTCTTT
d_gene: NA; j_gene: TRBJ1-5; v_gene: TRBV6-1; abundance: NA; CDR3aa: CASSFLTGSGQPQHF; CDR3nt: TGTGCCAGCAGTTTCCTGACAGGCTCGGGTCAGCCCCAGCATTTT
d_gene: TRBD1; j_gene: TRBJ1-3; v_gene: TRBV5-4; abundance: NA; CDR3aa: CASSSDRGSGNTIYF; CDR3nt: TGTGCCAGCAGCTCAGACAGGGGCTCTGGAAACACCATATATTTT
d_gene: NA; j_gene: TRBJ2-3; v_gene: TRBV5-8; abundance: once; CDR3aa: CASSTLLLGTDTQYF; CDR3nt: TGTGCCAGCAGCACCCTACTACTTGGGACAGATACGCAGTATTTT
d_gene: TRBD1; j_gene: TRBJ1-2; v_gene: TRBV5-4; abundance: NA; CDR3aa: CASSLKTGGNYGYTF; CDR3nt: TGTGCCAGCAGCTTGAAGACAGGGGGTAACTATGGCTACACCTTC
d_gene: NA; j_gene: TRBJ1-5; v_gene: TRBV7-6; abundance: once; CDR3aa: CASSKQGTNQPQHF; CDR3nt: TGTGCCAGCAGCAAACAGGGCACTAATCAGCCCCAGCACTTT
d_gene: TRBD1; j_gene: TRBJ1-2; v_gene: TRBV11-3; abundance: NA; CDR3aa: CASSYGQGSGGYTF; CDR3nt: TGTGCCAGCAGCTACGGACAGGGGTCGGGTGGCTACACCTTC
d_gene: NA; j_gene: TRBJ1-1; v_gene: TRBV6-5; abundance: NA; CDR3aa: CASSYSAGINTEAFF; CDR3nt: TGTGCCAGCAGTTATTCCGCAGGGATTAACACTGAAGCTTTCTTT
d_gene: NA; j_gene: TRBJ2-7; v_gene: TRBV28; abundance: NA; CDR3aa: CASSPTGTIYEQYF; CDR3nt: TGTGCCAGCAGTCCTACCGGGACAATCTACGAGCAGTACTTC
d_gene: TRBD2; j_gene: TRBJ2-3; v_gene: TRBV7-8; abundance: NA; CDR3aa: CASSLGSSGSTDTQYF; CDR3nt: TGTGCCAGCAGCTTAGGATCTAGCGGGAGTACCGATACGCAGTATTTT
d_gene: TRBD1; j_gene: TRBJ1-1; v_gene: TRBV19; abundance: NA; CDR3aa: CASSAGPGQGFTEAFF; CDR3nt: TGTGCCAGTAGTGCGGGTCCGGGACAGGGCTTCACTGAAGCTTTCTTT
d_gene: TRBD2; j_gene: TRBJ2-7; v_gene: TRBV7-2; abundance: NA; CDR3aa: CASNLGQGAGEQYF; CDR3nt: TGTGCCAGCAATCTGGGGCAGGGAGCGGGGGAGCAGTACTTC